This T cell receptor (beta chain) was sequenced in a study of cytomegalovirus exposure and HLA in healthy donors. Study at large: Within the Caucasian-associated ancestry cluster were 81% of the roughly 380 genotyped donors.

Of note for this clone: Its antigen is currently unknown.

The primer mix had 60 Vbeta and 13 Jbeta primers. Method: immunoSEQ multiplex PCR; TCRdb's copy keeps in-frame clones and lacks some. The sample consists of approximately 130,000 clones, 81% of them appearing once. The V and J ends lost 1 base and 10 bases respectively, with 5 bases between them. The CDR3 spans 12 residues. Germline assignment: CDR1 LNHDA and CDR2 SQIVND (reference sequence). Study-wide findings and caveats: There were some V segments, including TRBV6-2 and TRBV6-3, excluded as indistinguishable. Cytomegalovirus association was assigned to about 150 TCR beta chains.

Sequences were obtained from PBMCs. The origin of this receptor is a man between 18 and 35 years old in good health and CMV-seronegative. The chain joins TRBV19 to TRBJ1-6, with a possible D match to TRBD1 (5 bases). CDR3: CASSIGGSPLHF. CDR3 sequence (DNA): TGTGCCAGTAGTATAGGGGGCTCACCCCTCCACTTT. Filled out from reference TRBV19 and TRBJ1-6, the complete variable domain reads DGGITQSPKYLFRKEGQNVTLSCEQNLNHDAMYWYRQDPGQGLRLIYYSQIVNDFQKGDIAEGYSVSREKKESFPLTVTSAQKNPTAFYLCASSIGGSPLHFGNGTRLTVT.